Included here is one T cell receptor (beta chain) sequence, with context. In the authors' workflow: It was from reference gene primer amplification that nucleated cell counts were estimated. Assay: immunoSEQ multiplex PCR; the TCRdb copy retains only in-frame clones and omits some. V, J and clone size are taken as reported in that table, and D and trimming were inferred from the DNA itself. The sample has roughly 180,000 clones; under 85% are singletons. Trimming pared 4 bases from V and 5 bases from J, leaving 13 bases between. Germline lookup yields CDR1 SGHNT and CDR2 YYREEE (reference sequence). This CDR3 comprises 14 residues. This entry comes from a study of blood T cell repertoires in COVID-19. Turning to the study itself: Donors in the United States, Italy and Spain gave samples during acute or convalescent COVID-19.

This receptor was obtained from a man aged 55 to 69 with active or convalescent COVID-19. The genes are TRBV5-4 and TRBJ2-1, with a tentative D call TRBD2 (7 bases). Sequenced: peripheral blood. The CDR3 nucleotides are TGTGCCAGCAGCCAGGGGCTAGCGGACAATGAGCAGTTCTTC. Amino acids: CASSQGLADNEQFF. The variable domain in full, with the rest retrieved from reference TRBV5-4 and TRBJ2-1, is ETGVTQSPTHLIKTRGQQVTLRCSSQSGHNTVSWYQQALGQGPQFIFQYYREEENGRGNFPPRFSGLQFPNYSSELNVNALELDDSALYLCASSQGLADNEQFFGPGTRLTVL.